This T cell receptor (beta chain) is drawn from a study of blood T cell repertoires in COVID-19. V was shortened by 5 bases and J by 3 bases, with 9 bases between the two germline ends. CDR3 size: 13 residues. CDR1 and CDR2 from the germline V gene are MNHEY and SVGAGI. Study processing details: Nucleated cell number was recorded as an estimate derived from reference gene primer amplification. Produced via immunoSEQ multiplex PCR; TCRdb's table is partial and in-frame only. V and J calls and clone size are given by that table; D and trimming were obtained from the DNA. The sample consists of a few hundred thousand clones, about nine tenths of them appearing once.

The chain recombines TRBV6-5 with TRBJ2-3; D call uncertain. The clonotype was recovered from a woman aged 40 to 50 who had recovered from COVID-19. The sample taken for sequencing was PBMCs or T cells enriched from blood (not recorded which). CDR3 loop: CASSTIGTDTQYF. DNA for the CDR3: TGTGCCAGCAGTACTATTGGGACAGATACGCAGTATTTT.